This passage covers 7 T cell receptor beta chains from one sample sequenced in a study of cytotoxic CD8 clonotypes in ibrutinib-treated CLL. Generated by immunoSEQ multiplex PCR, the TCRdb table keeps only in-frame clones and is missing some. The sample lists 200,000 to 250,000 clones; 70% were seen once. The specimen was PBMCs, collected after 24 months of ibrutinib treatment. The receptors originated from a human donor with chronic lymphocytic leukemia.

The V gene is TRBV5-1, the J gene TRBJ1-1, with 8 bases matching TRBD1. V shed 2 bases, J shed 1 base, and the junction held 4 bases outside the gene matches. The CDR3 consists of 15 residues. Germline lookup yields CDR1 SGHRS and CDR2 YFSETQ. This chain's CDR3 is CASSLGQGKNTEAFF. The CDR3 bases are TGCGCCAGCAGCTTAGGACAGGGAAAGAACACTGAAGCTTTCTTT. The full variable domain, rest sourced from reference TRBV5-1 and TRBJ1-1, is KAGVTQTPRYLIKTRGQQVTLSCSPISGHRSVSWYQQTPGQGLQFLFEYFSETQRNKGNFPGRFSGRQFSNSRSEMNVSTLELGDSALYLCASSLGQGKNTEAFFGQGTRLTVV.

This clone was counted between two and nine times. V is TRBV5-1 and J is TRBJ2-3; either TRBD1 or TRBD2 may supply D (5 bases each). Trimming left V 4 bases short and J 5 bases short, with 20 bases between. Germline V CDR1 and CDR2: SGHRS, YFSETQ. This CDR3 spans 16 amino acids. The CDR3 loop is CASSPEGRIEVDTQYF. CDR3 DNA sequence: TGCGCCAGCAGCCCCGAGGGACGCATAGAGGTAGATACGCAGTATTTT.

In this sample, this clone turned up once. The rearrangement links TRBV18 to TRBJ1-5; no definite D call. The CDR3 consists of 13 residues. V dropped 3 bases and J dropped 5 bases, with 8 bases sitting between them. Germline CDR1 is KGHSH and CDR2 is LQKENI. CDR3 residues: CASSPSVDQPQHF. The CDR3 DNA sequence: TGTGCCAGCTCACCCTCGGTCGATCAGCCCCAGCATTTT. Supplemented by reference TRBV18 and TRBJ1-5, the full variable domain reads NAGVMQNPRHLVRRRGQEARLRCSPMKGHSHVYWYRQLPEEGLKFMVYLQKENIIDESGMPKERFSAEFPKEGPSILRIQQVVRGDSAAYFCASSPSVDQPQHFGDGTRLSIL.

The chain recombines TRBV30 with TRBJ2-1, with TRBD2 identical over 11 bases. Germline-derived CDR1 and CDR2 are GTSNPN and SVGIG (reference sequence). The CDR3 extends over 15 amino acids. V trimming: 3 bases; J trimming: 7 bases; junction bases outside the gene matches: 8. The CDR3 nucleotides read TGTGCCTGGAGCGAAGCCGCTAGCGGGGGGAATGAGCAGTTCTTC. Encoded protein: CAWSEAASGGNEQFF.

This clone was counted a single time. CDR3 loop: CASSIRGAYEKLFF. CDR3 nucleotides: TGTGCCAGTAGTATTCGGGGGGCGTATGAAAAACTGTTTTTT. The V call is TRBV19, the J call TRBJ1-4; weak D call: TRBD1 (6 bases). The CDR3 has 14 amino acids. The germline V gene has CDR1 LNHDA and CDR2 SQIVND (reference sequence). V was shortened by 3 bases and J by 6 bases, with 11 bases between the two germline ends.

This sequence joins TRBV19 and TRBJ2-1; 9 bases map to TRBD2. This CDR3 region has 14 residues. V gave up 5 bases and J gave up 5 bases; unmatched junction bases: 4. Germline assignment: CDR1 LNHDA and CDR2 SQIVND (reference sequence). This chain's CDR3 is CASSRTSANNEQFF. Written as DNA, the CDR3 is TGTGCCAGTAGTCGGACTAGCGCGAACAATGAGCAGTTCTTC.

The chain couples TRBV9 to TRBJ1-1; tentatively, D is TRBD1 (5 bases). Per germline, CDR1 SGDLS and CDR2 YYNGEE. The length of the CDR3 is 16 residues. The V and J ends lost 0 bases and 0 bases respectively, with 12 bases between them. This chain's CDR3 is CASSVGMGQVNTEAFF. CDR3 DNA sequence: TGTGCCAGCAGCGTAGGGATGGGGCAGGTGAACACTGAAGCTTTCTTT.